This passage covers 29 T cell receptor beta chains from one sample sequenced in a study of blood T cell repertoires in COVID-19. This table comes from immunoSEQ multiplex PCR, and its TCRdb copy is limited to in-frame clones, with some not included. The data show approximately 100,000 clones, approximately 91% seen once. The sequenced material came from peripheral blood. Source of these receptors: a human donor in a cohort sampled during active COVID-19.

J is TRBJ2-4 and V is TRBV5-5; a weak D match, TRBD1 (5 bases). V shed 1 base and J shed 5 bases, with 10 bases lying between them. Germline CDR1 and CDR2: SGHKS and YYEKEE (reference sequence). This CDR3 is 14 amino acids long. The CDR3 protein is CASSLTQGQNIQYF. The CDR3 region has the DNA TGTGCCAGCAGCTTGACCCAGGGTCAAAACATTCAGTACTTC.

The gene calls are TRBV27 and TRBJ1-1; unclear D gene. Germline-derived CDR1 and CDR2 are MNHEY and SMNVEV (reference sequence). With 4 bases removed from V and 0 bases from J, the gap between germline ends came to 6 bases. The CDR3 runs 13 residues. CDR3 in DNA: TGTGCCAGCAGTTCGTCGTTGAACACTGAAGCTTTCTTT. Translating gives CASSSSLNTEAFF.

The chain is built from TRBV18 and TRBJ1-6; 7 nucleotides agree with TRBD1. Germline V gene sequence: CDR1 KGHSH, CDR2 LQKENI. The length of the CDR3 is 17 residues. With V trimmed by 4 bases and J by 9 bases, 15 bases remained unmatched. The CDR3 here is CASSLNGLGDSGSPLHF. The CDR3 nucleotides read TGTGCCAGCTCACTGAATGGGCTCGGGGACAGCGGTTCACCCCTCCACTTT.

The chain is built from TRBV3-1 (or the pseudogene TRBV3-2) and TRBJ2-7; tentative D call: TRBD1 (6 bases). CDR1 LGHDT and CDR2 YNNKEL come from the germline V gene (reference sequence). The CDR3 loop spans 17 amino acids. Trimming shortened V by 1 base and J by 0 bases, and 16 bases separated the two germline ends. The CDR3 is CASSQVPSGTYSYEQYF. CDR3 DNA sequence: TGTGCCAGCAGCCAAGTCCCGTCGGGGACATACTCCTACGAGCAGTACTTC.

This chain connects TRBV15 to TRBJ2-7; the D gene is possibly TRBD2 (7 bases). Per the germline V gene, CDR1 is LNHNV and CDR2 is YYDKDF (reference sequence). This CDR3 region has 15 residues. Trimming stripped 0 bases from V and 6 bases from J, with 15 bases between. Here the CDR3 reads CATSRDARGPGEQYF. CDR3 in DNA: TGTGCCACCAGCAGAGATGCGCGGGGGCCGGGCGAGCAGTACTTC. Full variable domain (missing parts from reference TRBV15 and TRBJ2-7): DAMVIQNPRYQVTQFGKPVTLSCSQTLNHNVMYWYQQKSSQAPKLLFHYYDKDFNNEADTPDNFQSRRPNTSFCFLDIRSPGLGDTAMYLCATSRDARGPGEQYFGPGTRLTVT.

This clone has a handful of counts. The chain couples TRBV27 to TRBJ1-1, with TRBD1 matching over 11 bases. Germline values: CDR1 MNHEY, CDR2 SMNVEV (reference sequence). The V and J ends lost 2 bases and 5 bases, in that order; junction bases with no gene match: 7. The CDR3 totals 16 residues. The CDR3 bases are TGTGCCAGCAGTTTACGGACAGGGGGCCTGTGGACTGAAGCTTTCTTT. Residues: CASSLRTGGLWTEAFF.

The chain combines TRBV19 with TRBJ2-3; 7 positions match TRBD2. This CDR3 has 14 amino acids. CDR1 and CDR2 (germline): LNHDA, SQIVND (reference sequence). Trimming removed 5 bases from V and 4 bases from J; junction bases left unmatched: 6. CDR3 amino acids: CASSDGRFSDTQYF. The CDR3 bases are TGTGCCAGTAGTGACGGGAGGTTCTCAGATACGCAGTATTTT.

This chain connects TRBV11-2 to TRBJ2-7; TRBD2 might be the D (7 bases). From germline, CDR1 is SGHAT and CDR2 FQNNGV. V dropped 8 bases and J dropped 0 bases, with 20 bases sitting between them. The CDR3 covers 16 residues. The CDR3 loop is CASRQSGGGLSYEQYF. CDR3 nucleotide sequence: TGTGCCAGCCGCCAGAGTGGGGGGGGGCTCTCCTACGAGCAGTACTTC. Full variable domain (remainder filled in from reference TRBV11-2 and TRBJ2-7): EAGVAQSPRYKIIEKRQSVAFWCNPISGHATLYWYQQILGQGPKLLIQFQNNGVVDDSQLPKDRFSAERLKGVDSTLKIQPAKLEDSAVYLCASRQSGGGLSYEQYFGPGTRLTVT.

Only a few counts were recorded for this clone. This specimen includes other DNA sequences encoding the same CDR3. The chain is built from TRBV19 and TRBJ1-2, with TRBD1 identical over 10 bases. This CDR3 is built from 14 residues. The germline V gene encodes CDR1 LNHDA and CDR2 SQIVND (reference sequence). The V segment lost 3 bases and the J segment 5 bases; nucleotides outside the gene matches: 3. Here the CDR3 DNA reads TGTGCCAGTAGTATCTTGGGACAGGGGTATGGCTACACCTTC. Its translation: CASSILGQGYGYTF.

The J gene is TRBJ2-7, the V gene TRBV21-1; TRBD1 was called by the table and not checked on the DNA. TRBV21-1 is classified as a pseudogene. There are 14 residues in the CDR3. CDR3 residues: CASSNSTRHYEQYF. CDR3 nucleotides: TGTGCCAGCAGCAATTCGACAAGACACTACGAGCAGTACTTC.

The rearrangement joins TRBV12-3 or TRBV12-4 to TRBJ2-1; weak D call: TRBD1 (6 bases). Trimming removed 5 bases from V and 10 bases from J, with 12 bases in between. This CDR3 spans 12 amino acids. The CDR3 spells CASSPPGDEQFF. The CDR3 coding sequence is TGTGCCAGCAGTCCACCAGGGGACGAGCAGTTCTTC.

V and J are TRBV3-1 (or the pseudogene TRBV3-2) and TRBJ2-1; TRBD2 agrees at 7 bases. Germline V CDR1 and CDR2: LGHDT, YNNKEL (reference sequence). The trim removed 5 bases at V and 0 bases at J, leaving 4 bases unmatched. The CDR3 is made up of 15 amino acids. In nucleotides, the CDR3 is TGTGCCAGCAGCACAAGCGGGGACTCCTACAATGAGCAGTTCTTC. Amino acids: CASSTSGDSYNEQFF.

Here the CDR3 reads CASSRQGLAGGKDEQFF. CDR3 DNA: TGCGCCAGCAGCCGCCAGGGACTAGCGGGGGGGAAGGATGAGCAGTTCTTC. The J gene is TRBJ2-1, the V gene TRBV5-1, with TRBD2 identical over 16 bases. J was trimmed by 8 bases and V by 4 bases; bases with no gene match: 9. The CDR3 consists of 17 residues. Germline V lookup: CDR1 SGHRS, CDR2 YFSETQ.

The V call is TRBV5-4, the J call TRBJ2-3; tentatively, D is TRBD2 (6 bases). The V end lost 4 bases, the J end lost 6 bases, and 18 bases lay between the germline ends. The CDR3 has 15 residues. CDR1 and CDR2 from the germline V gene are SGHNT and YYREEE (reference sequence). CDR3 nucleotides: TGTGCCAGCAGCCGGGGGACCGGGCCGGAGGATACGCAGTATTTT. This translates into CASSRGTGPEDTQYF.

There are a few counts of this clone. This chain links TRBV4-2 with TRBJ2-1; D is perhaps TRBD2 (6 bases). Per germline, CDR1 LGHNA and CDR2 YNFKEQ. This CDR3 has 16 amino acids. Trimming took 0 bases from V and 5 from J, leaving 14 bases between them. In DNA, the CDR3 is TGTGCCAGCAGCCAAGAGTGGGGACTGAACAACAATGAGCAGTTCTTC. Its protein is CASSQEWGLNNNEQFF.

CDR3 sequence reads: CASSLSDRTLYGYTF. The CDR3, as DNA: TGTGCCAGCAGTTTAAGCGACAGAACCCTCTATGGCTACACCTTC. The chain employs TRBV28 and TRBJ1-2; perhaps TRBD1 as D (5 bases). CDR1 is MDHEN and CDR2 is SYDVKM in the germline V gene. Between the trimmed V and J ends, which lost 2 bases and 4 bases, there was a span of 14 bases. This CDR3 comprises 15 residues.

This clone showed up just once. The chain employs TRBV29-1 and TRBJ1-2; D ambiguous. This CDR3 comprises 12 residues. Trimming removed 4 bases from V and 3 bases from J, with 9 bases in between. Germline V gives CDR1 SQVTM, CDR2 ANQGSEA. In DNA form, the CDR3 reads TGCAGCGTTGGCTCTGAGTACTATGGCTACACCTTC. This translates into CSVGSEYYGYTF. Full variable domain (outside the CDR3, taken from reference TRBV29-1 and TRBJ1-2): SAVISQKPSRDICQRGTSLTIQCQVDSQVTMMFWYRQQPGQSLTLIATANQGSEATYESGFVIDKFPISRPNLTFSTLTVSNMSPEDSSIYLCSVGSEYYGYTFGSGTRLTVV.

The rearrangement uses TRBV6-1 and TRBJ2-2, with 11 bases aligning to TRBD1. Germline V gene data show CDR1 as MNHNS and CDR2 as SASEGT. V gave up 3 bases and J gave up 1 base; unmatched junction bases: 4. The CDR3 runs 17 residues. The CDR3 protein is CASSDGQGAVNTGELFF. The CDR3 nucleotides are TGTGCCAGCAGTGACGGACAGGGGGCGGTGAACACCGGGGAGCTGTTTTTT.

The chain couples TRBV18 to TRBJ1-1; TRBD1 is a possible D gene (6 bases). The CDR3 is 17 residues long. From germline, CDR1 is KGHSH and CDR2 LQKENI. The germline V and J ends were trimmed by 3 bases and 5 bases, with 22 bases remaining between them. CDR3 amino acids: CASSPGQGPTWMTEAFF. CDR3 in DNA: TGTGCCAGCTCACCGGGACAAGGGCCTACTTGGATGACTGAAGCTTTCTTT.

The chain couples TRBV4-1 to TRBJ2-2; 13 bases fit TRBD2. The CDR3 loop spans 18 amino acids. From germline, CDR1 is MGHRA and CDR2 YSYEKL. V dropped 0 bases and J dropped 5; count of bases not matched to a gene: 6. The CDR3 is CASSQDRTSGRYTGELFF. The CDR3, as DNA: TGCGCCAGCAGCCAAGACCGGACTAGCGGGAGATATACCGGGGAGCTGTTTTTT.

The chain carries TRBV7-2 and TRBJ2-5; D not resolved. The CDR3 covers 13 residues. Deletions cut 0 bases from V and 5 bases from J, with 7 bases between. The germline gives CDR1 SGHTA, CDR2 FQGNSA. CDR3 loop: CASSLAIRETQYF. In DNA form, the CDR3 reads TGTGCCAGCAGCTTAGCCATTCGGGAGACCCAGTACTTC.

The chain links TRBV4-2 to TRBJ2-3, with D uncertain. V was shortened by 0 bases and J by 2 bases, with 9 bases between the two germline ends. This CDR3 is built from 15 residues. Germline loops: CDR1 LGHNA, CDR2 YNFKEQ. Here the CDR3 DNA reads TGTGCCAGCAGCCAAGATAGATCCCCCACAGATACGCAGTATTTT. It codes for CASSQDRSPTDTQYF.

The gene calls are TRBV6-5 and TRBJ1-4, with D tentatively TRBD1 (5 bases). CDR1 is MNHEY, CDR2 SVGAGI, per germline. This CDR3 spans 16 amino acids. Between the trimmed V and J ends, which lost 6 bases and 2 bases, there was a span of 16 bases. CDR3 loop: CASSYRGSWTNEKLFF. DNA of the CDR3: TGTGCCAGCAGCTACCGGGGGTCTTGGACTAATGAAAAACTGTTTTTT.

This clone was observed a handful of times. The chain couples TRBV4-1 to TRBJ2-2; 8 bases match TRBD2. From germline, CDR1 is MGHRA and CDR2 YSYEKL. V shed 7 bases and J 6 bases; nucleotides not matched to a gene: 13. The CDR3 is made up of 16 amino acids. CDR3 sequence reads: CASTINAGGLAGELFF. CDR3 DNA: TGCGCCAGCACTATTAATGCGGGAGGACTAGCCGGGGAGCTGTTTTTT.

V usage is TRBV7-6 and J usage is TRBJ2-1; TRBD2 agrees at 9 bases. Germline V gene lookup returns CDR1 SGHVS and CDR2 FNYEAQ. The CDR3 sequence is 16 residues long. V was clipped by 1 base and J by 10 bases; unmatched bases: 11. Here the CDR3 DNA reads TGTGCCAGCAGCTTAGGTTGGCGGGGGGGCCGGACGGAGCAGTTCTTC. Protein sequence: CASSLGWRGGRTEQFF. Full variable domain (outside the CDR3, taken from reference TRBV7-6 and TRBJ2-1): GAGVSQSPRYKVTKRGQDVALRCDPISGHVSLYWYRQALGQGPEFLTYFNYEAQQDKSGLPNDRFSAERPEGSISTLTIQRTEQRDSAMYRCASSLGWRGGRTEQFFGPGTRLTVL.

The CDR3 reads CASSFVGRGGLYEQYF. CDR3 DNA sequence: TGTGCCAGCAGTTTCGTGGGCAGGGGTGGGTTATACGAGCAGTACTTC. The V and J genes are TRBV28 and TRBJ2-7; D possibly corresponds to TRBD1 (6 bases). The CDR3 extends over 16 amino acids. Germline V CDR1 and CDR2: MDHEN, SYDVKM. The V end was cut by 3 bases, the J end by 4 bases, with 19 bases between.

This chain links TRBV21-1 with TRBJ2-3; the tabulated D call, TRBD1, remains unverified against the DNA. TRBV21-1 counts as a pseudogene. CDR3 length: 17 residues. The CDR3 loop reads CASSTRARQGGKDTQYF. The CDR3 DNA sequence: TGTGCCAGCAGCACCCGCGCACGACAGGGGGGTAAAGATACGCAGTATTTT.

The rearrangement links TRBV2 to TRBJ2-6; tentative D call: TRBD1 (6 bases). The CDR3 has 15 residues. V dropped 7 bases and J dropped 1 base, with 11 bases sitting between them. Germline V CDR1 and CDR2: SNHLY, FYNNEI. The chain's CDR3 is CASNRESSGANVLTF. The CDR3 bases are TGTGCCAGCAACAGGGAGAGTTCTGGGGCCAACGTCCTGACTTTC.

On this clone: Likely a read error: the CDR3 ends without its conserved phenylalanine or tryptophan. It is unclear where the CDR3 begins or ends on the DNA, so no DNA is shown, and the CDR3 is as TCRdb lists it. The chain has TRBV28 and TRBJ2-7; the table's D call, TRBD2, was not checked against the DNA. The CDR3 adds up to 10 amino acids, both ends counted. CDR1 and CDR2 from the germline V gene are MDHEN and SYDVKM. The CDR3 loop is CASSWREYSL.